These T cell receptor beta chains were read from a single sample in a study of blood T cell dynamics during melanoma immunotherapy. Data came from immunoSEQ multiplex PCR; TCRdb stores just in-frame clones and leaves some out. The profile shows approximately 15,000 clones, roughly 83% of them singletons. The sample in question was blood, obtained from a patient treated with checkpoint blockade. All receptors derive from a human donor with melanoma. Each CDR3 is given with its conserved first and last residue. Size tells how often a clone was seen (once, few, many) or the class of an expanded clone, and some rows leave it out.

V: TRBV4-2; size: .; CDR3: CASSQEEGGLYGYTF
V: TRBV7-2; size: .; CDR3: CASSRLAGRSYNEQFF
V: TRBV7-3; size: .; CDR3: CASSQKVAGDVDTQYF
V: TRBV2; size: once; CDR3: CASSRNGVPEAFF
V: TRBV4-2; size: .; CDR3: CASSQFAGANVLTF
V: TRBV7-2; size: .; CDR3: CASSLADSRSYEQYF
V: TRBV7-8; size: .; CDR3: CASTLGGSRETQYF
V: TRBV7-8; size: .; CDR3: CASSLGLAREQYF
V: TRBV18; size: .; CDR3: CASSPRDSQETQYF
V: TRBV9; size: .; CDR3: CASSVGGSEIYNEQFF
V: TRBV10-3; size: .; CDR3: CAIKGPGRGETQYF
V: TRBV29-1; size: .; CDR3: CSVPNYHPDRGVSGELFF
V: TRBV4-3; size: few; CDR3: CASSPQVDTEAFF
V: TRBV7-7; size: few; CDR3: CASSSGIVGEKLFF
V: TRBV7-2; size: .; CDR3: CASSFFPGTSGSTGELFF
V: TRBV7-3; size: .; CDR3: CASSLAHLGSGNTIYF
V: TRBV15; size: .; CDR3: CATSSRDREAFF
V: TRBV5-1; size: .; CDR3: CASSLGTGTYEQYF
V: TRBV20-1; size: .; CDR3: CSASEGEQFF
V: TRBV12-5; size: .; CDR3: CASGIGVTEAFF
V: TRBV7-2; size: .; CDR3: CASRLTGGKLFF
V: TRBV5-1; size: .; CDR3: CASSFLADLNTGELFF
V: TRBV28; size: .; CDR3: CASKAGGKYGYTF
V: TRBV6-4; size: .; CDR3: CASSDSPGVGGYTF
V: TRBV11-1; size: .; CDR3: CASSPAGIDLTEAFF
V: TRBV5-6; size: .; CDR3: CASSLLVAETQYF
V: TRBV7-2; size: .; CDR3: CASSHQAGQVGPNTEAFF
V: TRBV9; size: .; CDR3: CASSVSSGSSYEQYF
V: TRBV11-3; size: .; CDR3: CASSRVGGSSYEQYF
V: TRBV9; size: .; CDR3: CASSVGGGSGAEAFF
V: TRBV9; size: .; CDR3: CASSVDGRTSYEQYF
V: TRBV7-2; size: .; CDR3: CASSHTSGNTDTQYF